This TCR beta chain was sequenced for a study of cytomegalovirus exposure and HLA in healthy donors. To note about this clone: Its antigen is unknown.

Researchers ran the PCR with 60 Vbeta and 13 Jbeta primers. Measured with immunoSEQ multiplex PCR; TCRdb has only the in-frame clones, and not every one. Among approximately 150,000 clones listed, roughly four fifths were seen once. Notes on the study in general: Rates of TCR association differed by HLA locus in a later analysis, with DRB1 highest and HLA-C lowest. Generally TCR sequences proved uncommon, though certain public TCRs appeared in numerous donors. Immune exposure data for these donors was limited to CMV serostatus.

The germline V and J ends were trimmed by 8 bases and 5 bases, with 13 bases remaining between them. Germline lookup yields CDR1 MDHEN and CDR2 SYDVKM. There are 13 residues in the CDR3. The chain uses TRBV28 and TRBJ1-5; the D gene is possibly TRBD1 (5 bases). Input material: PBMCs. The TCR originated in a man between 18 and 35 years old in good health and CMV-seronegative. The CDR3 loop reads CASGLGGDQPQHF. In DNA form, the CDR3 reads TGTGCCAGCGGGCTGGGGGGAGATCAGCCCCAGCATTTT.